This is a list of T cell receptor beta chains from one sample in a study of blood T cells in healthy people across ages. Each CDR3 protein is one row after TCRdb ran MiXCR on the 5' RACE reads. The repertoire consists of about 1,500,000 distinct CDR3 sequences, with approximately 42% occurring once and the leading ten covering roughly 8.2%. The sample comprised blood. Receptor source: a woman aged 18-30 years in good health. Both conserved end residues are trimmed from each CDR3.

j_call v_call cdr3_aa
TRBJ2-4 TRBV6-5 ASMSGLAKNIQY
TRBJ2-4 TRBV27 ASSSPGQGGAKNIQY
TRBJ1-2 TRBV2 ASTTGRADSNYGYT
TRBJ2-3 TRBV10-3 AISTSGTTDTQY
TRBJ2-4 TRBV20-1 SAQTAQNIQY
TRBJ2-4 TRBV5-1 ASSLDRAGKNIQY
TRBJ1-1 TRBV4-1 ASSPRQPFSEAF
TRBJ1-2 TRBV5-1 ASSSGPYTGVNYGYT
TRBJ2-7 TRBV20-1 SAREWQEFIYEQY
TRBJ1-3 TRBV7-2 VSSSSGNTIY
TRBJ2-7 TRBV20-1 SAREAFSSYEQY
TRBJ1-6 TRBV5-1 ASSLTGSGFNSPLH
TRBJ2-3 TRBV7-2 ASKNTPSTDTQY
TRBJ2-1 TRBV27 ASSLSLGQGAHEQF
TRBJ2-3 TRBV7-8 ASSLRSYTDTQY
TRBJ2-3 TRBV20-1 SAPAGPTDTQY
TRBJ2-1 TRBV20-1 SAPPGLAGFQAYNEQF
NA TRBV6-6 ASSYQSQGSDEQY
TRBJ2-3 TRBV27 ASSHGQGARGTDTQY
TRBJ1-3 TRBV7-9 ASSLGPGGGNTIY
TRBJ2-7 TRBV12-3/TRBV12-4 ASTAQGYEQY
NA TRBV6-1 ASSIGPLYEQY